This TCR beta chain was documented in a study of patients and donors after allogeneic stem cell transplantation. This clonotype showed up just a few times. Germline V CDR1 and CDR2: SGHTA, FQGNSA. The CDR3 consists of 15 residues. The ends lost 5 bases at V and 2 bases at J; junction bases unmatched: 7. TCRdb ran MiXCR on the RT-PCR reads and lists one entry per CDR3 protein. The table includes approximately 24,000 distinct CDR3 sequences, roughly two fifths detected once. This receptor was identified in a human donor who was either an allogeneic HSCT recipient or a stem cell or donor lymphocyte infusion donor (not recorded which). It is not recorded whose cells these are; they may come from a transplant donor. The sample consisted of blood, either unsorted or a sorted T cell fraction (not recorded which). The chain links TRBV7-2 to TRBJ1-2; the match to TRBD1 covers 8 bases. The CDR3 DNA sequence: TGTGCCAGCAGCGTAAGACAGGGGAACAACTATGGCTACACCTTC. Its translation is CASSVRQGNNYGYTF.